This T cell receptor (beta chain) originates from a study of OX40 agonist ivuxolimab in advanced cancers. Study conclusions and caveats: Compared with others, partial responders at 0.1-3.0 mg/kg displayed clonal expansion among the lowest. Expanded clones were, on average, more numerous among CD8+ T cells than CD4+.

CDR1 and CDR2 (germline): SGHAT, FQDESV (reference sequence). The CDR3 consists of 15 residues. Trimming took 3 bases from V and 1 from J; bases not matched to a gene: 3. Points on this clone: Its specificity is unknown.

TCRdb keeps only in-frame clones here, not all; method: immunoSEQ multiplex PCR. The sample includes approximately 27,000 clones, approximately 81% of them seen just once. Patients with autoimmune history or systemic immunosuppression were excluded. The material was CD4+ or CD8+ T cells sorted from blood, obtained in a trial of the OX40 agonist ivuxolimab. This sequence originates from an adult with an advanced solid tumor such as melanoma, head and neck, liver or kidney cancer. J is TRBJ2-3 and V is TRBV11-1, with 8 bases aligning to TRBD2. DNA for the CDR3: TGTGCCAGCAGCTTCCTAGCGGGCGGCACAGATACGCAGTATTTT. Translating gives CASSFLAGGTDTQYF.